Below, 15 T cell receptor beta chains from the same sample are listed, as sequenced in a study of OX40 agonist ivuxolimab in advanced cancers. Sequencing was performed with immunoSEQ multiplex PCR; in TCRdb, only in-frame clones are kept and a portion is missing. This sample carries 37,000 or so clones, around four fifths of them seen once, and the ten largest clones take just under 40%. The material sequenced was CD4+ or CD8+ T cells sorted from blood, taken in a trial of the OX40 agonist ivuxolimab. These receptors came from an adult with an advanced solid tumor such as melanoma, head and neck, liver or kidney cancer.

The chain is built from TRBV4-1 and TRBJ1-6; D is perhaps TRBD1 (6 bases). Germline loops: CDR1 MGHRA, CDR2 YSYEKL. V gave up 2 bases and J gave up 6 bases, with 11 bases separating them. The CDR3 loop spans 15 amino acids. The CDR3 coding sequence is TGCGCCAGCAGCCAACGGACAGTTGTTAATTCACCCCTCCACTTT. Translated: CASSQRTVVNSPLHF.

The DNA of the CDR3 is TGCGCCAGCAGTGAGCAGGGAGGCTTCAATGAGCAGTTCTTC. This gives the protein CASSEQGGFNEQFF. The rearrangement uses TRBV10-1 and TRBJ2-1, with D possibly matching TRBD2 (6 bases). V was clipped by 2 bases and J by 6 bases, with 11 bases between them. CDR1 and CDR2 from the germline V gene are WNHNN and SYGVQD (reference sequence). The CDR3 length is 14 residues.

This sequence joins TRBV5-1 and TRBJ2-1; no clear D gene. The ends were cut back, 1 base at V and 5 bases at J, with 7 bases in the middle. The germline V gene encodes CDR1 SGHRS and CDR2 YFSETQ. This CDR3 region has 13 residues. The CDR3 region is CASSLSQNNEQFF. In nucleotides, the CDR3 is TGCGCCAGCAGCTTGTCACAGAACAATGAGCAGTTCTTC.

CDR3 in DNA: TGTGCCAGCAGTTTGACCCCATTCCAGTACTTC. Translated: CASSLTPFQYF. The chain carries TRBV6-1 and TRBJ2-5; D is ambiguous. CDR1 MNHNS and CDR2 SASEGT come from the germline V gene. CDR3 length equals 11 residues. The V end lost 5 bases, the J end lost 10 bases, and 11 bases lay between the germline ends.

V usage is TRBV9 and J usage is TRBJ2-2, with 10 positions matching TRBD2. Germline CDR1 SGDLS, CDR2 YYNGEE. Trimming removed 8 bases from V and 11 bases from J; junction bases left unmatched: 18. This CDR3 contains 16 residues. The chain's CDR3 is CASGGRPSGSRGELFF. CDR3 nucleotide sequence: TGTGCCAGTGGAGGCCGGCCTAGCGGGAGCAGAGGAGAGCTGTTTTTT.

This clone showed up just once. This chain links TRBV2 with TRBJ2-3, with D possibly being TRBD1 or TRBD2 (5 bases each). The CDR3 sequence is 13 residues long. V was cut by 6 bases and J by 2 bases, with 9 bases left in between. Germline values: CDR1 SNHLY, CDR2 FYNNEI. This CDR3 reads CASRGTTTDTQYF. The CDR3, as DNA: TGTGCCAGCAGAGGGACCACCACAGATACGCAGTATTTT.

This sequence joins TRBV5-4 and TRBJ2-7; D uncertain. V was trimmed by 4 bases and J by 3 bases, leaving 11 bases between them. Per germline, CDR1 SGHNT and CDR2 YYREEE (reference sequence). CDR3 size: 13 residues. The CDR3 region has the DNA TGTGCCAGCAGCCGTCAGGCCCACTACGAGCAGTACTTC. Translated, it gives CASSRQAHYEQYF.

This sequence joins TRBV28 and TRBJ1-2, with D perhaps matching TRBD1 (6 bases). The CDR3 extends over 15 amino acids. Germline CDR1 and CDR2: MDHEN and SYDVKM. V dropped 7 bases and J dropped 5 bases, with 20 bases sitting between them. The CDR3 protein is CASIGAGGGLYGYTF. CDR3 in DNA: TGTGCCAGCATTGGGGCGGGAGGGGGGTTGTATGGCTACACCTTC.

This rearrangement joins TRBV5-5 to TRBJ2-7; 7 bases match TRBD1. Germline trimming cut 0 bases from V and 7 bases from J; bases unmatched to any gene: 7. The CDR3 loop spans 14 amino acids. CDR1 and CDR2 (germline): SGHKS, YYEKEE (reference sequence). The CDR3 coding sequence is TGTGCCAGCAGCTTGGGGCAGGGGGTAGGGGAGCAGTACTTC. Protein sequence: CASSLGQGVGEQYF.

The gene calls are TRBV12-5 and TRBJ2-3, with 7 bases matching TRBD2. Trimming removed 5 bases from V and 4 bases from J; junction bases left unmatched: 6. The CDR3 consists of 14 residues. The germline V gene encodes CDR1 LGHNT and CDR2 FRNRAP. The CDR3 bases are TGTGCTAGTGGTCCAAATACTAGCGCAGATACGCAGTATTTT. This codes for CASGPNTSADTQYF.

The rearrangement uses TRBV25-1 and TRBJ2-1, with TRBD2 matching 7 bases. After removal of 7 bases from V and 5 bases from J, the junction contained 11 bases not matched to a gene. In germline, CDR1 is MGHDK, CDR2 SYGVNS. The CDR3 contains 15 residues. The CDR3 nucleotides read TGTGCCAGCAAGGGATCAGCGGGACCAAACAATGAGCAGTTCTTC. Translated: CASKGSAGPNNEQFF.

This rearrangement joins TRBV5-1 to TRBJ1-2; 10 bases agree with TRBD1. The CDR3 covers 14 residues. J lost 6 bases, V lost 3 bases, and 5 bases had no gene match. The germline V gene encodes CDR1 SGHRS and CDR2 YFSETQ. The CDR3 nucleotides are TGCGCCAGCAGCTCCGGGGACAGGGGCGATGGCTACACCTTC. This encodes CASSSGDRGDGYTF.

V is TRBV10-3 and J is TRBJ2-7, with no clear D. V dropped 8 bases and J dropped 7 bases, with 12 bases sitting between them. CDR3 length: 11 amino acids. Germline values: CDR1 ENHRY, CDR2 SYGVKD. In DNA, the CDR3 is TGTGCCATCGGCAATTCAGAGGAGCAGTACTTC. Its translation: CAIGNSEEQYF.

The V gene is TRBV11-3, the J gene TRBJ1-1; D unresolved. Germline loops: CDR1 SGHNT, CDR2 YENEEA. Trimming removed 3 bases at V and 5 bases at J, with 10 bases between. The CDR3 runs 13 residues. The CDR3 bases are TGTGCCAGCAGCTTTAACATAGGGACTGAAGCTTTCTTT. The encoded protein is CASSFNIGTEAFF.

This chain joins TRBV5-4 and TRBJ1-4, with 9 bases lining up with TRBD1. J gave up 7 bases and V 4 bases, and 5 bases lay outside the gene matches. The CDR3 length is 14 residues. From germline, CDR1 is SGHNT and CDR2 YYREEE (reference sequence). The CDR3 sequence is CASSRDREGEKLFF. The CDR3 DNA is TGTGCCAGCAGCCGGGACAGGGAAGGTGAAAAACTGTTTTTT.